This TCR beta chain was recorded in a study of blood T cell repertoires in COVID-19 (dated by TCRdb to about 2020). Describing the broader study: Collaborator samples came from the United States, Italy and Spain and covered acute and convalescent phases of COVID-19. The dataset comprised deeply sampled blood TCRbeta repertoires from subjects exposed to, actively infected with, or recovered from COVID-19. The repertoires were released in a freely available public database meant as a resource for research on the immune response to SARS-CoV-2. A de-identified subject ID, COVID-19 status, age in years and sex were almost always included in the sample metadata. Where available, HLA class I and class II types were taken from metadata supplied by the sample provider and were not determined by assay-based typing. The material from the prospective study consisted of cDNA or gDNA derived from T cells, B-cell-depleted T cells, or PBMCs. The samples were drawn from two sources: the first 160 participants of the ongoing ImmuneRACE study, and 1,000 to 1,500 subjects contributed by 6 global collaborators.

Concerning this clone: Which antigen it targets is not known. Per-base qualities were not stored, and no clone one base away is much larger.

Reading the germline V gene (reference sequence) gives CDR1 LNHDA and CDR2 SQIVND. Trimming takes 5 bases off V and 8 bases off J; junction bases not matched to a gene: 14. Including cysteine and phenylalanine, the CDR3 has 15 amino acids. The kept DNA is CDR3 alone, 45 bases in frame from the first base. TCRbeta CDR3 regions were amplified from genomic DNA using the immunoSEQ Assay, a bias-controlled multiplex PCR. As for the authors' bioinformatics: Within the assay, amplification of reference gene primers was used to estimate how many nucleated cells each sample contained. Sequence reads were collapsed and filtered to measure the absolute abundance of every unique TCRbeta CDR3 rearrangement. For each sample, productive Simpson clonality was calculated by taking the square root of Simpson's diversity index across productive rearrangements. Here the immuneACCESS table is served through TCRdb, limited to in-frame sequences with V and J called. Missing clones are a known gap in these copies; in checked studies unresolved V genes cover under half, and the rest lacks a known reason. For V, J and clone size, that table is used; D and trimming come from the DNA. This sample is represented by nearly 95,000 clones; approximately 79% of them were singletons. In total, the top ten clones hold approximately 4.1% of the sample.

At one collaborating source in Seattle, patients were enrolled during active infection and were followed longitudinally through the course of disease. Each collaborating institution followed its own protocols to collect whole blood in K2EDTA tubes. Collaborator samples were shipped for TCRbeta analysis as frozen whole blood, isolated PBMCs, or DNA extracted from either sample type. General conclusions and limits of the study: How much clinical and demographic metadata was included differed by source and by participant, and the metadata was provided uncurated.

This chain is built from TRBV19 and TRBJ1-2; TRBD1 fits 7 bases in the junction. Sequenced: peripheral blood. This TCR derives from a man between 70 and 80 years old with COVID-19, enrolled during active disease. The DNA reads TGTGCCAGTAGTGGACGGGACAGTTTGGGAGCCGGCTACACCTTC. This sequence encodes CASSGRDSLGAGYTF.